The sequence of this TCR beta chain was determined in a study of cytomegalovirus exposure and HLA in healthy donors (dated 2017 in TCRdb). Context from the whole study: According to an earlier analysis of 450 to 650 of the donors, 150 million to 200 million T cells yielded 120 million or so unique TCR beta sequences and less than 300 Gb of sequence data. The study was designed to test whether signatures of past pathogen exposure could be identified by cataloging public T cell receptors. To predict cytomegalovirus infection status, the study combined high-throughput TCR immunosequencing, statistical association of individual TCRs with disease status, and machine learning. An earlier analysis of around 640 of the donors used high-throughput TCR beta sequencing to judge whether each TCR beta V gene segment behaved as functional or pseudogenic. The study used immunosequencing to profile the T cell repertoires of approximately 630 subjects and linked those repertoires to cytomegalovirus serostatus. Genome-wide SNP genotypes for about three fifths of the 666 donors were used in a later genetic analysis, which treated that subset as a discovery cohort. Among the roughly 390 genotyped donors, 75% to 90% belonged to the genetic ancestry cluster associated with self-reported Caucasian donors. Besides the first cohort of approximately 670 subjects, a separate validation cohort made up of 120 different subjects was used. Donor age, sex, ethnicity and CMV serostatus were collected together with the repertoire data. HLA typing included class I and class II loci at four-digit resolution. Roughly 300 gigabases of sequencing data and approximately 93 million unique TCR sequences were included in an early release covering roughly 600 HLA-typed donors. A later analysis re-examined previously published TCR beta repertoires from hundreds of donors and added high-resolution HLA genotyping to investigate patterns of TCR occurrence. Rather than drawing on any new phenotypic data, the later analysis identified candidate immune exposures from TCR beta sequences and the way those sequences occurred across donors. Typing coverage varied by locus: roughly 629-640 donors for A, B, C, DRB1 and DQB1; 500 to 550 for DQA1; some 610 for DPA1; approximately 450 for DPB1. On average, roughly 240,000 unique TCR beta nucleotide sequences were sequenced per donor among 398 genotyped donors of the cohort, with around 19% of those sequences being non-productive. About five DR-DQ haplotypes were treated as single units for association and clustering because of strong linkage in the cohort. All discovery cohort repertoires had been generated on a single sequencing platform. The investigation overall reported the following: The only immune exposure information available for the cohort was CMV serostatus. In a later analysis, TCR association rates were found to vary across HLA loci, with the most associated TCRs seen for DRB1 alleles and the fewest for HLA-C alleles. In vitro tests confirmed that a few of the cytomegalovirus-associated TCR beta chains recognize cytomegalovirus antigens. When HLA alleles, especially DR and DQ, strongly co-occurred, TCR associations were difficult to assign to individual alleles. According to the authors, the approach could potentially be generalized to other disease states and immunological phenotypes. In a later genetic analysis, fewer N-insertions in productive TCRs were reported among donors in an Asian-associated ancestry cluster than the 666-donor mean. In a later analysis, HLA-associated TCR beta chains were found to be more clonally expanded and to have lower generation probabilities than equally common non-associated chains. At a false discovery rate of 0.05, a later analysis linked about 16,000 TCR beta sequences to specific HLA alleles. Correlated functional status among segregating V segments might reflect linkage disequilibrium, but an unknown experimental factor could not be ruled out. The earlier analysis of 587 of the donors excluded over 15 rarely observed V segments, including chromosome 9 orphons, because counts were too low. Some IMGT-functional V segments, including TRBV6-2 and TRBV6-3, could not be told apart with the 87-base-pair reads, so those segments were excluded. The sequencing pipeline was judged likely to have produced a cluster of highly shared sequence variants as a technical artifact. A further reported finding was that TCR beta sequences accurately predicted the HLA-A and HLA-B alleles for most subjects in the first cohort. Because some donors lacked HLA typing at each locus, the association tests relied only on the typed subset. Cytomegalovirus status was reported to be diagnosed by the classifier with high specificity and sensitivity in both the original and validation cohorts. According to a later analysis, parvovirus B19, influenza, CMV and Epstein-Barr virus appeared linked to several top co-occurrence clusters. The presence/absence analyses assumed that sequencing depth was roughly uniform across donors, and that assumption may not be true. Only TCR beta chains were sequenced in this cohort, and the absence of alpha or paired-chain data limited detectable features. A later genetic analysis associated a missense DCLRE1C variant with V-gene and J-gene trimming of TCR beta chains, and an independent cohort replicated the association. In an earlier analysis of 500 to 650 of the donors, most TCR beta V segments appeared in productive rearrangements about 87% or about 30% of the time, broadly matching IMGT annotations. Most TCR sequences were observed very rarely across donors, whereas some public TCRs were present in many individuals. In the study, about 150 TCR beta chains were listed as associated with cytomegalovirus. In a later analysis, most CMV-associated TCR beta chains were found to appear HLA-restricted, with HLA associations seemingly driven largely by CMV exposure.

A remark on this clone: Its target antigen remains unknown. Base qualities are not recorded, but no much larger clone differs from it by a single base.

In total, roughly 670 healthy bone marrow donors made up the cohort. At the time of sampling, all cohort members were nominally healthy, though unrecorded immune exposures were likely present. The donor tested CMV seronegative, placing the donor among the 350 to 400 seronegative members of the cohort. Each donor provided a peripheral blood sample, and peripheral blood mononuclear cells were used for TCR beta sequencing. Genomic DNA was extracted from the blood cell samples with the Qiagen DNeasy Blood Extraction Kit. The CDR3 runs 14 residues from the cysteine to the phenylalanine. The read is trimmed to its CDR3 DNA, 42 bases read in frame from base 1. CDR1 and CDR2 are drawn from the germline V gene (reference sequence): PRHDT, FYEKMQ. V loses 5 bases, J loses 3 bases, and the germline ends lie 14 bases apart. The library was made by the immunoSEQ multiplex PCR assay. The multiplex PCR relied on a mix of 60 forward primers for TCR Vbeta segments and 13 reverse primers for TCR Jbeta segments. The CDR3 region of rearranged TCR beta genes was amplified from genomic DNA with a multiplex PCR assay. The Illumina HiSeq System was used to sequence the amplified TCR beta libraries as 87-base-pair reads. On the study's bioinformatics: A later analysis counted about 80 million unique TCR beta chains across the 690 or so repertoires, and some 11 million of these chains were shared by at least two donors. A nearest-neighbor algorithm error-corrected the raw reads and collapsed the reads into unique sequences, merging closely related sequences to remove PCR and sequencing errors. To assign V, D and J gene segments, CDR3 sequences were aligned to IMGT reference sequences. Each retained sequence needed at least a six-nucleotide match to both a V gene segment and a J gene segment. A rearrangement was called productive if the CDR3 had no stop codons and remained in frame with V and J, and every other rearrangement was called non-productive. CDR3 was defined by IMGT convention, running from the second conserved V-encoded cysteine to the conserved J-encoded phenylalanine. The earlier analysis of about 590 of the donors excluded sequences that lacked an unambiguous match to a single V gene segment. An earlier analysis of 587 of the donors called V segments functional above 56.7% productive rearrangements and segregating when the between-donor standard deviation exceeded 5%. A statistical classification framework was built to diagnose cytomegalovirus status from the catalog of TCR beta chain sequences. A later analysis assigned V and J genes by comparing TCR nucleotide sequences with IMGT/GENE-DB human TR gene sequences. Using the TCRdist pipeline, a later analysis assigned CDR3 sequences along with most-parsimonious VDJ recombination scenarios. In a later analysis, each TCR beta chain was defined by its CDR3 amino acid sequence together with its V-gene family, and reads without a unique V-gene family were excluded. To address suspected cross-contamination and a sequencing artifact, a later analysis removed roughly 580 highly shared, low-generation-probability nucleotide sequences. For each public chain, a later analysis derived a clonal expansion index from normalized ranks of inferred template counts within each repertoire. In a later analysis, generation probabilities were computed with a VDJ recombination model fitted to out-of-frame rearrangements, and the resulting probabilities were checked against IGoR. In a later analysis, TCR-TCR, TCR-HLA and TCR-CMV co-occurrence was scored with hypergeometric tests, and a repertoire-size bias correction was applied to TCR pairs. A later analysis estimated false discovery rates by permuting HLA or CMV assignments 20 times. In a later analysis, co-occurring TCRs were grouped using DBSCAN, with TCRdist sequence similarity added in when clustering inside HLA-allele-positive subsets. Repertoires with fewer than 30,000 or more than 120,000 public chains, plus five repertoires with anomalous nucleotide sharing, were excluded from co-occurrence clustering. Entries here come from immuneACCESS through TCRdb and include only in-frame sequences with V and J called. Some clones fail to appear in such tables; in the studies checked, an unresolved V gene covers under half of the shortfall, and the cause of the remainder is unknown. That table is the source of V, J and clone size, and D and trimming were worked out from the DNA. The sample contains roughly 240,000 clones, 85% of them found a single time. The ten largest clones capture 0.24% of the sample.

Sequencing was performed on PBMCs. The sequence is built from TRBV13 and TRBJ2-7, and perhaps TRBD1 as D gene, on 6 matching bases. The TCR was taken from a girl aged 2-9 years in good health and CMV-seronegative. The encoded CDR3 is CASSRSDRIYEQYF. The nucleotide sequence reads TGTGCCAGCAGCAGAAGTGACAGGATCTACGAGCAGTACTTC.